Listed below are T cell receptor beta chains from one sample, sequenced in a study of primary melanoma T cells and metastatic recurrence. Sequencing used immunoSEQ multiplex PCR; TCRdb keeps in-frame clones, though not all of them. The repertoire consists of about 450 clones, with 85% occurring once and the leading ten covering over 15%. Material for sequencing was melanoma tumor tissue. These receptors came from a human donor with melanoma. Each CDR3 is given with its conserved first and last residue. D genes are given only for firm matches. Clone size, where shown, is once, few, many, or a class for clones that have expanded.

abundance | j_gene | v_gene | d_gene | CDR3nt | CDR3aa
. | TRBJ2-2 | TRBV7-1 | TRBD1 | TGTGCCAGCAGCTTCCAAGACAGGGAAGGGGAGCTGTTTTTT | CASSFQDREGELFF
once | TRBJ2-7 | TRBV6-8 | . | TGTGCCAGCAGTTATGGCAGGGGCACCTACGAGCAGTACTTC | CASSYGRGTYEQYF
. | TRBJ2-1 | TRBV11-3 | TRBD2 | TGTGCTAGCAGCTTTCAACTAGCGGGGCCATACAATGAGCAGTTCTTC | CASSFQLAGPYNEQFF
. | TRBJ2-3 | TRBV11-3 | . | TGTGCCAGCAGCGGGTCGAACAGGAACGCAGATACGCAGTATTTT | CASSGSNRNADTQYF
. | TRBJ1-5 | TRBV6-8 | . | TGTGCCAGCACGGGCGGGAGCAATCAGCCCCAGCATTTT | CASTGGSNQPQHF
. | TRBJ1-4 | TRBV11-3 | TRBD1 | TGTGCCAGCAGCTTAAGGACAGGGAATGAAAAACTGTTTTTT | CASSLRTGNEKLFF
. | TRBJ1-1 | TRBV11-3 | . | TGTGCCAGCAGCTTGGGGGCCCGGGGCTCAATGAACACTGAAGCTTTCTTT | CASSLGARGSMNTEAFF
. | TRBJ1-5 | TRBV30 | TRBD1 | TGTGCCTGGGGACAGGGCCTCAATCAGCCCCAGCATTTT | CAWGQGLNQPQHF
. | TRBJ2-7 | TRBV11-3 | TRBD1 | TGTGCCAGCAGCTTGAATCCCGGGACAGACTCCTACGAGCAGTACTTC | CASSLNPGTDSYEQYF
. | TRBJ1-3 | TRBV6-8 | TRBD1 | TGTGCCAGCAGGGGAAACAGGGGAGGAAACACCATATATTTT | CASRGNRGGNTIYF
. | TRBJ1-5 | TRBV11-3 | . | TGTGCCAGCAGCTTATGGGGGGAAAGCAATCAGCCCCAGCATTTT | CASSLWGESNQPQHF
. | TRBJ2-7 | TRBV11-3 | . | TGTGCCAGCAGCTACCTCGACAGGACCTACGAGCAGTACTTC | CASSYLDRTYEQYF
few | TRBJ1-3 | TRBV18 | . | TGTGCCAGCTCCCTGGACAGCTCTGGAAACACCATATATTTT | CASSLDSSGNTIYF
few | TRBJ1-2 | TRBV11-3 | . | TGTGCCAGCAGCCTTTATCCGGGCTCCAACTATGGCTACACCTTC | CASSLYPGSNYGYTF
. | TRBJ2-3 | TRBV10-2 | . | TGCGCCAGCAGTGACGGCGGCCCGGCTTGGGGCACAGATACGCAGTATTTT | CASSDGGPAWGTDTQYF
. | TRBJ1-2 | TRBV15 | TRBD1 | TGTGCCACCAGCAGCCTCGAACAGGGGCCAGGCTATGGCTACACCTTC | CATSSLEQGPGYGYTF